This T cell receptor beta chain is from a study of blood T cell repertoires in COVID-19. TCRdb's copy holds only in-frame clones and misses some; the assay was immunoSEQ multiplex PCR. The top ten hold about 9.9% of the sample, which has about 230,000 clones, approximately 90% seen once. Per the germline V gene, CDR1 is SGHRS and CDR2 is YFSETQ. The CDR3 is 12 residues long. Between the trimmed V and J ends, which lost 4 bases and 6 bases, there was a span of 8 bases. The sequence was collected from a man aged 50 or older with COVID-19, enrolled during active disease. Sequencing input: peripheral blood. The chain carries TRBV5-1 and TRBJ2-1; D is perhaps TRBD2 (5 bases). This CDR3 is CASSSGLNEQFF. The CDR3 DNA is TGCGCCAGCAGCAGCGGACTCAATGAGCAGTTCTTC.